Listed below are T cell receptor beta chains from one sample, sequenced in a study of blood T cell repertoires in COVID-19. Clones were sequenced by immunoSEQ multiplex PCR, and TCRdb holds only the in-frame ones, with some missing. The data show 200,000 or so clones, with less than 90% seen just once and around 2.7% held by the top ten. The sample taken for sequencing was PBMCs or T cells enriched from blood (not recorded which). These receptors originate from a woman aged 25 to 39 who had recovered from COVID-19. Both conserved end residues are part of each CDR3. The order of the fields is V gene, J gene, D gene, clone size, CDR3 DNA, CDR3 protein. D genes are given only for firm matches. Size is omitted from some rows. Given values are once, few, many or a class for expanded clones.

V: TRBV5-1
J: TRBJ2-7
D: TRBD1
size: -
DNA: TGCGCCAGCAGCTTTGCCCCGGGACAGGGGAACCACGAGCAGTACTTC
CDR3: CASSFAPGQGNHEQYF

V: TRBV3-1/TRBV3-2
J: TRBJ2-3
D: TRBD2
size: -
DNA: TGTGCCAGCAGCCAAGATCCCCTTACTAGCGGGAGCTCTCTCGGCACAGATACGCAGTATTTT
CDR3: CASSQDPLTSGSSLGTDTQYF

V: TRBV4-3
J: TRBJ2-1
D: TRBD1
size: -
DNA: TGCGCCAGCAGCCAAGATCGACAGGGCTACAATGAGCAGTTCTTC
CDR3: CASSQDRQGYNEQFF

V: TRBV7-9
J: TRBJ1-2
D: -
size: -
DNA: TGTGCCAGCAGCTTAGGAGGGCAGGAACGGGGCTACACCTTC
CDR3: CASSLGGQERGYTF

V: TRBV2
J: TRBJ2-5
D: TRBD2
size: -
DNA: TGTGCCAGCAGTGACAGGCGGGGGGGCGGGGAGACCCAGTACTTC
CDR3: CASSDRRGGGETQYF

V: TRBV5-1
J: TRBJ1-4
D: -
size: -
DNA: TGCGCCAGCAGCTCCGGGACTGGCAGTGGCGGCGAAAAACTGTTTTTT
CDR3: CASSSGTGSGGEKLFF

V: TRBV3-1/TRBV3-2
J: TRBJ2-1
D: TRBD1
size: once
DNA: TGTGCCAGCAGCCCACGGGACAGATCCTACAATGAGCAGTTCTTC
CDR3: CASSPRDRSYNEQFF

V: TRBV3-1/TRBV3-2
J: TRBJ1-2
D: -
size: -
DNA: TGTGCCAGCAGCCACCTCTGTTCGACAGTGACTAACTATGGCTACACCTTC
CDR3: CASSHLCSTVTNYGYTF

V: TRBV29-1
J: TRBJ2-1
D: TRBD1
size: -
DNA: TGCAGCGTTGGCGGCGGGGACAGGGTGTTTGGTGAGCAGTTCTTC
CDR3: CSVGGGDRVFGEQFF

V: TRBV6-2/TRBV6-3
J: TRBJ1-5
D: -
size: -
DNA: TGTGCCAGCAGCTGGACAGCAAATCAGCCCCAGCATTTT
CDR3: CASSWTANQPQHF

V: TRBV18
J: TRBJ1-2
D: TRBD1
size: -
DNA: TGTGCCAGCTCACCGGACAGGGGGCCCCCATCTCAAGGCTACACCTTC
CDR3: CASSPDRGPPSQGYTF

V: TRBV6-6
J: TRBJ1-4
D: -
size: -
DNA: TGTGCCAGCAGCGCTACAGGGCTTGATAAGGAAAAACTGTTTTTT
CDR3: CASSATGLDKEKLFF

V: TRBV13
J: TRBJ2-5
D: -
size: -
DNA: TGTGCCAGCAGCTTAGGCGACGGGTCGGAGACCCAGTACTTC
CDR3: CASSLGDGSETQYF

V: TRBV4-1
J: TRBJ2-3
D: TRBD2
size: once
DNA: TGCGCCAGCAGCCAAGACCTAGCTAGTGTGCGGGGGGGCCCGGCAGATACGCAGTATTTT
CDR3: CASSQDLASVRGGPADTQYF

V: TRBV9
J: TRBJ1-1
D: -
size: -
DNA: TGTGCCAGCAGCGTAGTGGCGGGAATGAACACTGAAGCTTTCTTT
CDR3: CASSVVAGMNTEAFF

V: TRBV13
J: TRBJ1-1
D: -
size: -
DNA: TGTGCCAGCAGCTTGTTAGGGGCGACCATGAACACTGAAGCTTTCTTT
CDR3: CASSLLGATMNTEAFF

V: TRBV6-5
J: TRBJ1-1
D: -
size: -
DNA: TGTGCCAGCAGTTACTCGCTTTCAGACACTGAAGCTTTCTTT
CDR3: CASSYSLSDTEAFF

V: TRBV3-1/TRBV3-2
J: TRBJ1-4
D: -
size: -
DNA: TGTGCCAGCAGCCCAGACAGTGAAAAACTGTTTTTT
CDR3: CASSPDSEKLFF

V: TRBV29-1
J: TRBJ1-4
D: -
size: -
DNA: TGCAGCGTTTTGGCCGACAGCGATAATGAAAAACTGTTTTTT
CDR3: CSVLADSDNEKLFF

V: TRBV4-2
J: TRBJ2-1
D: TRBD2
size: -
DNA: TGTGCCAGCAGCCAAGATCGGGGCGGGGGGGACTCCTACAATGAGCAGTTCTTC
CDR3: CASSQDRGGGDSYNEQFF

V: TRBV10-3
J: TRBJ2-3
D: -
size: -
DNA: TGTGCCATCAGGGGGGGGGCCACAGATACGCAGTATTTT
CDR3: CAIRGGATDTQYF

V: TRBV11-2
J: TRBJ2-7
D: -
size: -
DNA: TGTGCCAGCAGCTTAGGGGGAGGAGGGACCTACGAGCAGTACTTC
CDR3: CASSLGGGGTYEQYF

V: TRBV5-1
J: TRBJ2-3
D: -
size: -
DNA: TGCGCCAGCAGCTTGGCCTTATTTGGCACAGATACGCAGTATTTT
CDR3: CASSLALFGTDTQYF

V: TRBV1
J: TRBJ2-2
D: -
size: -
DNA: TGCACCAGCAGCCCCGGACACACGAACACCGGGGAGCTGTTTTTT
CDR3: CTSSPGHTNTGELFF

V: TRBV9
J: TRBJ2-7
D: -
size: once
DNA: TGTGCCAGCAGCCCAACCGAGACTAGCTCCTACGAGCAGTACTTC
CDR3: CASSPTETSSYEQYF

V: TRBV10-3
J: TRBJ2-1
D: TRBD2
size: once
DNA: TGTGCCATCACAGCGGGGGGCGACAATGAGCAGTTCTTC
CDR3: CAITAGGDNEQFF

V: TRBV19
J: TRBJ1-5
D: TRBD1
size: -
DNA: TGTGCCAGTACAGGGGGAAATAGCAATCAGCCCCAGCATTTT
CDR3: CASTGGNSNQPQHF

V: TRBV4-3
J: TRBJ2-3
D: TRBD2
size: -
DNA: TGCGCCAGCAGCCAACTAGCGGGGGGCCAAAGCACAGATACGCAGTATTTT
CDR3: CASSQLAGGQSTDTQYF

V: TRBV6-5
J: TRBJ1-2
D: -
size: -
DNA: TGTGCCAGTAGTCGGGACACGAACTATGGCTACACCTTC
CDR3: CASSRDTNYGYTF